The 30 T cell receptor beta chains below come from one sample, sequenced in a study of identical twins. A single record per CDR3 protein comes from TCRdb applying MiXCR to the 5' RACE reads. This repertoire shows around 220,000 distinct CDR3 sequences, 8% to 11% found once; its top ten account for 10%. Specimen: memory T cells sorted from blood. Receptor source: a man in his fifties in good health.

This clonotype was observed at least ten times. The rearrangement joins TRBV7-8 to TRBJ1-5; a possible D gene is TRBD1 (6 bases). This CDR3 is 12 amino acids long. With 9 bases removed from V and 6 bases from J, the gap between germline ends came to 12 bases. From germline, CDR1 is SGHVS and CDR2 FQNEAQ. CDR3 DNA: TGTGCCAGTAGGGGGGCGGGTCAGCCCCAGCATTTT. Encoded protein: CASRGAGQPQHF. Filled out from reference TRBV7-8 and TRBJ1-5, the complete variable domain reads GAGVSQSPRYKVAKRGQDVALRCDPISGHVSLFWYQQALGQGPEFLTYFQNEAQLDKSGLPSDRFFAERPEGSVSTLKIQRTQQEDSAVYLCASRGAGQPQHFGDGTRLSIL.

This clonotype was counted between two and nine times. The chain carries TRBV28 and TRBJ1-2; 7 bases line up with TRBD1. The CDR3 covers 13 residues. The germline V gene has CDR1 MDHEN and CDR2 SYDVKM. Trimming at V came to 3 bases and at J to 6 bases, leaving 4 bases not matched to a gene. The CDR3 DNA reads TGTGCCAGCAGTTTTGTACAGGGGAATGGCTACACCTTC. This codes for CASSFVQGNGYTF.

This clonotype was counted ten times or more. The V gene is TRBV20-1, the J gene TRBJ1-4; D is possibly TRBD1 (5 bases). Trimming cost V 6 bases and J 5 bases, with 10 bases left between them. CDR1 DFQATT and CDR2 SNEGSKA come from the germline V gene (reference sequence). The CDR3 is made up of 12 amino acids. The chain's CDR3 is CSAQGENEKLFF. DNA for the CDR3: TGCAGTGCCCAGGGAGAAAATGAAAAACTGTTTTTT.

This clonotype was observed a few times. An end of the junction differs from the germline gene, which may be a read error. The chain is built from TRBV4-2 and TRBJ2-5; 7 nucleotides match TRBD1. The length of the CDR3 is 11 residues. Germline values: CDR1 LGHNA, CDR2 YNFKEQ. The CDR3 spells CASSAQGDIVF. CDR3 bases: TGTGCCAGCAGCGCGCAGGGGGATATCGTCTTC.

This clonotype was observed many times. The genes are TRBV19 and TRBJ1-5, with TRBD1 identical over 8 bases. The CDR3 is 16 amino acids. The V segment lost 1 base and the J segment 2 bases; nucleotides outside the gene matches: 4. Germline V gene sequence: CDR1 LNHDA, CDR2 SQIVND (reference sequence). The DNA for the CDR3 is TGTGCCAGTAGTATAGTGCAGGGGGCCGGCAATCAGCCCCAGCATTTT. It yields the protein CASSIVQGAGNQPQHF.

This clonotype turned up a few times. The V call is TRBV28, the J call TRBJ2-5, with a weak D call TRBD1 (6 bases). Per the germline V gene, CDR1 is MDHEN and CDR2 is SYDVKM. Trimming took 7 bases from V and 9 from J, leaving 21 bases between them. This CDR3 has 14 amino acids. The CDR3 nucleotides read TGTGCCAGCAATAAAGGGACGGCCCACAGGGCCCAGTACTTC. Translation gives CASNKGTAHRAQYF.

V gene TRBV6-2 or TRBV6-3 combines with J gene TRBJ1-2, with D perhaps matching TRBD1 (5 bases). Germline CDR1 is MNHEY and CDR2 is SVGEGT. This CDR3 is 14 amino acids long. Trimming left V 5 bases short and J 6 bases short, with 16 bases between. CDR3 region: CASSRVAGRHGYTF. The CDR3, as DNA: TGTGCCAGCAGTCGAGTGGCAGGGAGGCATGGCTACACCTTC.

This clonotype was counted many times. The J gene is TRBJ2-3, the V gene TRBV20-1; TRBD2 matches at 8 bases. The V segment lost 5 bases and the J segment 0 bases; nucleotides outside the gene matches: 7. The CDR3 loop spans 15 amino acids. The germline gives CDR1 DFQATT, CDR2 SNEGSKA (reference sequence). CDR3 bases: TGCAGTGCTTCTACCAAGCGGGGGAGCACAGATACGCAGTATTTT. Protein: CSASTKRGSTDTQYF.

This clonotype has a handful of counts. This chain uses TRBV4-1 with TRBJ2-7; 7 nucleotides agree with TRBD1. The CDR3 consists of 15 residues. J was trimmed by 2 bases and V by 1 base; bases with no gene match: 5. Per the germline V gene, CDR1 is MGHRA and CDR2 is YSYEKL. The chain's CDR3 is CASSQVPGTAYEQYF. DNA of the CDR3: TGCGCCAGCAGCCAAGTCCCCGGGACAGCCTACGAGCAGTACTTC.

Only a few counts were recorded for this clonotype. The rearrangement joins TRBV20-1 to TRBJ2-1, with TRBD2 matching 10 bases. Losses at the gene ends were 3 bases for V and 7 bases for J; bases not matched to a gene: 9. Germline CDR1 DFQATT, CDR2 SNEGSKA (reference sequence). The length of the CDR3 is 15 residues. DNA of the CDR3: TGCAGTGCTAGTAGGCTAGCGGGAGTATGGAATGAGCAGTTCTTC. Protein sequence: CSASRLAGVWNEQFF.

In this sample, this clonotype turned up many times. This chain joins TRBV3-1 and TRBJ1-4; 9 nucleotides agree with TRBD1. Per germline, CDR1 LGHDT and CDR2 YNNKEL (reference sequence). Trimming cost V 4 bases and J 7 bases; bases outside gene matches: 7. The CDR3 consists of 15 residues. The CDR3 protein is CASSPTGGFGEKLFF. Here the CDR3 DNA reads TGTGCCAGCAGCCCCACAGGGGGCTTTGGTGAAAAACTGTTTTTT. Supplemented by reference TRBV3-1 and TRBJ1-4, the full variable domain reads DTAVSQTPKYLVTQMGNDKSIKCEQNLGHDTMYWYKQDSKKFLKIMFSYNNKELIINETVPNRFSPKSPDKAHLNLHINSLELGDSAVYFCASSPTGGFGEKLFFGSGTQLSVL.

The table lists this clonotype with many counts. J is TRBJ2-1 and V is TRBV12-3 or TRBV12-4; the match to TRBD2 covers 8 bases. Unmatched junction bases numbered 15, after V lost 5 bases and J lost 3 bases. CDR3 length: 18 amino acids. The CDR3 bases are TGTGCCAGCAGTCCTTATCGTGCGGGGGGCCCCAACTACAATGAGCAGTTCTTC. Translation: CASSPYRAGGPNYNEQFF.

J is TRBJ2-5 and V is TRBV9, with 9 bases matching TRBD1. Trimming cost V 2 bases and J 5 bases; bases outside gene matches: 4. The CDR3 consists of 14 residues. CDR1 is SGDLS and CDR2 is YYNGEE in the germline V gene. CDR3 loop: CASSVTGGRETQYF. For the CDR3, the DNA is TGTGCCAGCAGCGTTACAGGGGGCCGGGAGACCCAGTACTTC.

Ten or more counts support this clonotype. This sequence joins TRBV6-5 and TRBJ2-1; 7 bases line up with TRBD1. Germline assignment: CDR1 MNHEY and CDR2 SVGAGI. The V segment lost 0 bases and the J segment 0 bases; nucleotides outside the gene matches: 5. The CDR3 is made up of 17 amino acids. The CDR3 DNA sequence: TGTGCCAGCAGTTACTCAGGGGACAGACTCTCCTACAATGAGCAGTTCTTC. It is translated as CASSYSGDRLSYNEQFF.

There are a few counts of this clonotype. V is TRBV19 and J is TRBJ2-6, with D uncertain. The germline gives CDR1 LNHDA, CDR2 SQIVND (reference sequence). The CDR3 is 15 residues long. Trimming took 3 bases from V and 9 from J, leaving 15 bases between them. The CDR3 spells CASSIRWRLNNVLTF. The CDR3 DNA is TGTGCCAGTAGTATCAGGTGGCGGCTCAACAACGTCCTGACTTTC. The complete variable domain, with remaining parts taken from reference TRBV19 and TRBJ2-6, reads DGGITQSPKYLFRKEGQNVTLSCEQNLNHDAMYWYRQDPGQGLRLIYYSQIVNDFQKGDIAEGYSVSREKKESFPLTVTSAQKNPTAFYLCASSIRWRLNNVLTFGAGSRLTVL.

In this sample, this clonotype turned up many times. The V and J genes are TRBV15 and TRBJ2-2, with 9 bases that match TRBD1. The CDR3 spans 15 residues. Per germline, CDR1 LNHNV and CDR2 YYDKDF (reference sequence). Trimming removed 5 bases from V and 1 base from J; junction bases left unmatched: 2. DNA of the CDR3: TGTGCCACCAGCGAGGGACAGGGGAACACCGGGGAGCTGTTTTTT. Protein: CATSEGQGNTGELFF. The complete variable domain, with remaining parts taken from reference TRBV15 and TRBJ2-2, reads DAMVIQNPRYQVTQFGKPVTLSCSQTLNHNVMYWYQQKSSQAPKLLFHYYDKDFNNEADTPDNFQSRRPNTSFCFLDIRSPGLGDTAMYLCATSEGQGNTGELFFGEGSRLTVL.

The chain uses TRBV11-2 and TRBJ2-1, with 9 bases identical to TRBD1. The CDR3 is 16 amino acids. Germline V gene sequence: CDR1 SGHAT, CDR2 FQNNGV. V lost 4 bases, J lost 3 bases, and 7 bases stayed unmatched. The CDR3 DNA is TGTGCCAGCAGCTCTCTTACGGGACAGGGCTACAATGAGCAGTTCTTC. It specifies CASSSLTGQGYNEQFF. Combining the CDR3 with reference TRBV11-2 and TRBJ2-1 gives the whole variable domain EAGVAQSPRYKIIEKRQSVAFWCNPISGHATLYWYQQILGQGPKLLIQFQNNGVVDDSQLPKDRFSAERLKGVDSTLKIQPAKLEDSAVYLCASSSLTGQGYNEQFFGPGTRLTVL.

This clonotype showed up many times. The V call is TRBV11-2, the J call TRBJ2-7; 7 positions agree with TRBD1. With 3 bases clipped from V and 3 bases from J, the junction kept 2 bases outside the gene matches. CDR1 SGHAT and CDR2 FQNNGV come from the germline V gene. This CDR3 spans 13 amino acids. CDR3 nucleotides: TGTGCCAGCAGCTTCGGGACAGTCTACGAGCAGTACTTC. This translates into CASSFGTVYEQYF. Full variable domain (outside the CDR3, taken from reference TRBV11-2 and TRBJ2-7): EAGVAQSPRYKIIEKRQSVAFWCNPISGHATLYWYQQILGQGPKLLIQFQNNGVVDDSQLPKDRFSAERLKGVDSTLKIQPAKLEDSAVYLCASSFGTVYEQYFGPGTRLTVT.

This clonotype was seen repeatedly, ten times or more. This rearrangement joins TRBV19 to TRBJ2-7, with D perhaps TRBD2 (6 bases). The CDR3 has 16 residues. V gave up 3 bases and J gave up 0 bases, with 15 bases separating them. The germline gives CDR1 LNHDA, CDR2 SQIVND (reference sequence). The CDR3 protein is CASSISADGSSYEQYF. CDR3 sequence (DNA): TGTGCCAGTAGTATTTCAGCGGACGGGAGCTCCTACGAGCAGTACTTC. Full variable domain (rest looked up from reference TRBV19 and TRBJ2-7): DGGITQSPKYLFRKEGQNVTLSCEQNLNHDAMYWYRQDPGQGLRLIYYSQIVNDFQKGDIAEGYSVSREKKESFPLTVTSAQKNPTAFYLCASSISADGSSYEQYFGPGTRLTVT.

Concerning this clonotype itself: One junction end does not reproduce the germline sequence, and a read error may be involved. The gene calls are TRBV20-1 and TRBJ2-4; 7 nucleotides match TRBD1. The CDR3 has 15 amino acids. CDR1 is DFQATT, CDR2 SNEGSKA, per germline (reference sequence). As DNA, the CDR3 is TGCAGTGCTGGAGATCACAGGGGTGCCAAAAACATTCAGTACTTC. Protein product: CSAGDHRGAKNIQYF.

This clonotype was counted at least ten times. The chain uses TRBV10-3 and TRBJ2-2, with 8 bases fitting TRBD2. The CDR3 extends over 14 amino acids. Trimming took 6 bases from V and 7 from J; bases not matched to a gene: 7. Germline V CDR1 and CDR2: ENHRY, SYGVKD. This CDR3 reads CAIRNSGAGGELFF. For the CDR3, the DNA is TGTGCCATCAGAAATAGCGGGGCTGGCGGGGAGCTGTTTTTT.

Many counts were recorded for this clonotype. The J gene is TRBJ2-7, the V gene TRBV15, with 7 bases that match TRBD1. Losses at the gene ends were 2 bases for V and 3 bases for J; bases not matched to a gene: 7. The germline V gene has CDR1 LNHNV and CDR2 YYDKDF (reference sequence). This CDR3 is built from 15 residues. The CDR3 DNA sequence: TGTGCCACCAGCAGATCAAGGGGGCAGCTCTACGAGCAGTACTTC. Its protein product is CATSRSRGQLYEQYF.

This clonotype was found many times. The chain joins TRBV5-1 to TRBJ2-2; 8 nucleotides agree with TRBD2. The CDR3 runs to 14 residues. Germline V lookup: CDR1 SGHRS, CDR2 YFSETQ. The V gene end was trimmed by 4 bases and the J gene end by 5 bases; junction bases not matched to a gene: 4. The CDR3: CASSPIAGTGELFF. In DNA, the CDR3 is TGCGCCAGCAGCCCTATAGCGGGAACCGGGGAGCTGTTTTTT.

The chain couples TRBV7-2 to TRBJ2-5; 7 bases agree with TRBD2. Germline CDR1 reads SGHTA; CDR2 reads FQGNSA. After removal of 2 bases from V and 10 bases from J, the junction contained 7 bases not matched to a gene. This CDR3 region has 13 residues. The CDR3 DNA sequence: TGTGCCAGCAGCTTAACAGCGGGGTCGTTCCAGTACTTC. Its protein is CASSLTAGSFQYF.

This clonotype showed up just a few times. J is TRBJ2-1 and V is TRBV15, with D unclear. The germline gives CDR1 LNHNV, CDR2 YYDKDF (reference sequence). This CDR3 spans 15 amino acids. The V end lost 0 bases, the J end lost 4 bases, and 10 bases lay between the germline ends. CDR3 in amino acids: CATSRDRAVYNEQFF. In DNA, the CDR3 is TGTGCCACCAGCAGAGATCGGGCGGTATACAATGAGCAGTTCTTC.

This clonotype was counted only a few times. The V call is TRBV29-1, the J call TRBJ1-1, with D possibly being TRBD1 (5 bases). V dropped 0 bases and J dropped 6 bases, with 17 bases sitting between them. CDR3 length: 15 amino acids. Germline assignment: CDR1 SQVTM and CDR2 ANQGSEA. Written as DNA, the CDR3 is TGCAGCGTTGAAGACAGGGTGAGTGGAGTGTCTGAAGCTTTCTTT. This gives the protein CSVEDRVSGVSEAFF.

This clonotype was detected ten times or more. The J gene is TRBJ2-7, the V gene TRBV11-2; tentatively, D is TRBD2 (5 bases). The V end was cut by 4 bases, the J end by 6 bases, with 13 bases between. The CDR3 extends over 13 amino acids. Germline V gene lookup returns CDR1 SGHAT and CDR2 FQNNGV. The CDR3 bases are TGTGCCAGCAGCTATGGTCTCGGGGTCGAGCAGTACTTC. It yields the protein CASSYGLGVEQYF.

The genes are TRBV5-1 and TRBJ1-2; D may be TRBD1 (5 bases). The ends were cut back, 5 bases at V and 5 bases at J, with 13 bases in the middle. CDR3 size: 13 residues. The germline gives CDR1 SGHRS, CDR2 YFSETQ. The CDR3 loop reads CASSWDAEYGYTF. The CDR3 bases are TGCGCCAGCAGTTGGGACGCGGAGTATGGCTACACCTTC. Based on the CDR3 plus reference TRBV5-1 and TRBJ1-2, the full variable domain is KAGVTQTPRYLIKTRGQQVTLSCSPISGHRSVSWYQQTPGQGLQFLFEYFSETQRNKGNFPGRFSGRQFSNSRSEMNVSTLELGDSALYLCASSWDAEYGYTFGSGTRLTVV.

The gene calls are TRBV12-5 and TRBJ1-2; the D is unclear. Germline V gene lookup returns CDR1 LGHNT and CDR2 FRNRAP. The ends were cut back, 3 bases at V and 8 bases at J, with 7 bases in the middle. This CDR3 is built from 11 residues. The CDR3 here is CASGLEIGYTF. CDR3 DNA: TGTGCTAGTGGTTTAGAGATCGGCTACACCTTC.

This clonotype has a handful of counts. The chain has TRBV19 and TRBJ2-7; D gene unclear. CDR1 and CDR2 (germline): LNHDA, SQIVND (reference sequence). The CDR3 loop spans 15 amino acids. Trimming stripped 2 bases from V and 4 bases from J, with 15 bases between. The DNA for the CDR3 is TGTGCCAGTAGTATATCTGGGATACCGTCGTACGAGCAGTACTTC. It is translated as CASSISGIPSYEQYF.